Listed below are T cell receptor beta chains from one sample, sequenced in a study of CD4 T cells in relation to SARS-CoV-2 and coronaviruses. The antigens for these receptors are not known. Assay used: immunoSEQ multiplex PCR; TCRdb lists only in-frame clones, some missing. The sample lists about 47,000 clones; over 75% were seen once. Source material: naive CD4+ T cells from PBMCs, cultured in vitro. Receptor source: an adult with COVID-19. Each CDR3 is given with its conserved first and last residue. The order of the fields is CDR3 protein, J gene, V gene, clone size. Clone size is given for some rows only: seen once, a few or many times, or a class if the clone is expanded.

cdr3_aa: CASSYQDAGTDTQYF
j_call: TRBJ2-3
v_call: TRBV5-1
clone_size: -

cdr3_aa: CASSEDRGLSAGANVLTF
j_call: TRBJ2-6
v_call: TRBV2
clone_size: -

cdr3_aa: CASSLVGTSFHEQYF
j_call: TRBJ2-7
v_call: TRBV7-8
clone_size: -

cdr3_aa: CASSPGLAYNEQFF
j_call: TRBJ2-1
v_call: TRBV6-5
clone_size: once

cdr3_aa: CASSYSGSSYEQYF
j_call: TRBJ2-7
v_call: TRBV4-1
clone_size: -

cdr3_aa: CASRGSPGETQYF
j_call: TRBJ2-5
v_call: TRBV6-5
clone_size: -

cdr3_aa: CASSQDRPRAEQFF
j_call: TRBJ2-1
v_call: TRBV4-1
clone_size: -

cdr3_aa: CASSRAGWNIQYF
j_call: TRBJ2-4
v_call: TRBV12-3/TRBV12-4
clone_size: -

cdr3_aa: CASSLKGQGGLGYEQYF
j_call: TRBJ2-7
v_call: TRBV13
clone_size: -

cdr3_aa: CASSYYKGAGEKLFF
j_call: TRBJ1-4
v_call: TRBV6-6
clone_size: -